The 11 T cell receptor beta chains given below trace back to one sample, sequenced in a study of technical replicates of blood from several donors (TCRdb year 2017). The library was made by the immunoSEQ multiplex PCR assay. In TCRdb, the immuneACCESS table is reduced to in-frame sequences with V and J assigned. These tables do not hold every clone; where another copy was compared, an unresolved V gene accounts for under half, and the others remain unexplained. The sample has some 70,000 clones on record, about 89% of them singletons. About 4.9% of the sample rests with the top ten. The sample was PBMCs. The receptors originated from a human donor in good health. Some clones in this sample may be carry-over from other donors' samples.

V gene TRBV9 combines with J gene TRBJ1-3; no clear D gene. The CDR3 covers 15 residues. The germline V gene encodes CDR1 SGDLS and CDR2 YYNGEE. The ends were cut back, 0 bases at V and 0 bases at J, with 7 bases in the middle. CDR3 in amino acids: CASSVDSYSGNTIYF. In DNA form, the CDR3 reads TGTGCCAGCAGCGTAGATTCCTACTCTGGAAACACCATATATTTT.

The rearrangement uses TRBV6-5 and TRBJ1-5, with D perhaps matching TRBD1 (6 bases). This CDR3 region has 14 residues. Deletions cut 2 bases from V and 7 bases from J, with 12 bases between. The germline CDR1 and CDR2 sequences are MNHEY and SVGAGI. The CDR3 loop is CASSYQGFGQPQHF. CDR3 DNA sequence: TGTGCCAGCAGTTACCAGGGGTTTGGCCAGCCCCAGCATTTT.

The chain carries TRBV30 and TRBJ1-6; a weak D match, TRBD1 (5 bases). Germline lookup yields CDR1 GTSNPN and CDR2 SVGIG (reference sequence). Trimming stripped 0 bases from V and 8 bases from J, with 11 bases between. The CDR3 has 14 amino acids. Here the CDR3 DNA reads TGTGCCTGGAGTGTAGGGGCAGGAGATTCACCCCTCCACTTT. Amino acids: CAWSVGAGDSPLHF.

V is TRBV29-1 and J is TRBJ2-7, with TRBD1 identical over 10 bases. CDR1 and CDR2 from the germline V gene are SQVTM and ANQGSEA. This CDR3 is built from 13 residues. V dropped 4 bases and J dropped 3; count of bases not matched to a gene: 3. CDR3 sequence reads: CSVGRTGGYEQYF. In DNA, the CDR3 is TGCAGCGTTGGTAGGACAGGGGGCTACGAGCAGTACTTC.

The chain is built from TRBV21-1 and TRBJ2-7; the table's D call, TRBD1, was not checked against the DNA. TRBV21-1 is a known pseudogene. The CDR3 covers 15 residues. CDR3 in DNA: TGTGCCAGCAGCAGTGCGACAGGGAAAACCTACGAGCAGTACTTC. It encodes CASSSATGKTYEQYF.

The chain employs TRBV6-6 and TRBJ2-7; 8 nucleotides line up with TRBD2. Germline trimming cut 8 bases from V and 2 bases from J; bases unmatched to any gene: 8. Per germline, CDR1 MNHNY and CDR2 SVGAGI (reference sequence). The CDR3 runs 14 residues. CDR3 nucleotide sequence: TGTGCCAGCGAGTCCACCGGGGGGGCCTACGAGCAGTACTTC. Translation: CASESTGGAYEQYF.

This sequence joins TRBV6-1 and TRBJ2-5; 9 bases are a match to TRBD1. Trimming at V came to 10 bases and at J to 2 bases, leaving 5 bases not matched to a gene. This CDR3 has 13 amino acids. The germline CDR1 and CDR2 sequences are MNHNS and SASEGT. DNA for the CDR3: TGTGCCACCCGGACAGGGGCACAAGAGACCCAGTACTTC. It encodes CATRTGAQETQYF.

The J gene is TRBJ2-1, the V gene TRBV19, with TRBD2 identical over 8 bases. Per germline, CDR1 LNHDA and CDR2 SQIVND (reference sequence). CDR3 length: 15 amino acids. The J segment lost 6 bases and the V segment lost 5 bases, leaving 9 bases of the junction unmatched. CDR3 DNA: TGTGCCAGTAGTCCTAGCGGGCCCAGACCCAATGAGCAGTTCTTC. It yields the protein CASSPSGPRPNEQFF.

Written as DNA, the CDR3 is TGTGCCAGCAGAGACAGGGGGCCCTACGAGCAGTACTTC. Amino acids: CASRDRGPYEQYF. The V call is TRBV21-1, the J call TRBJ2-7; the table's TRBD1 call for D was not verified on the DNA. TRBV21-1 is marked as a pseudogene. The CDR3 is 13 amino acids.

The chain is built from TRBV2 and TRBJ2-5; TRBD2 matches 11 bases. The CDR3 covers 16 residues. The J segment lost 3 bases and the V segment lost 1 base, leaving 4 bases of the junction unmatched. Germline V gene lookup returns CDR1 SNHLY and CDR2 FYNNEI. DNA of the CDR3: TGTGCCAGCAGTGAAGAGTTACTAGCGGGGGAAGAGACCCAGTACTTC. Its protein is CASSEELLAGEETQYF.

A single count supports this clone. The rearrangement links TRBV9 to TRBJ2-3, with 7 bases that match TRBD1. V shed 4 bases, J shed 1 base, and the junction held 12 bases outside the gene matches. CDR3 length: 17 residues. Germline V gene lookup returns CDR1 SGDLS and CDR2 YYNGEE. The CDR3 region is CASSSHRQGRGTDTQYF. In nucleotides, the CDR3 is TGTGCCAGCAGCTCCCATAGACAGGGAAGAGGCACAGATACGCAGTATTTT.